This is a list of T cell receptor beta chains from one sample in a study of OX40 agonist ivuxolimab in advanced cancers. Produced via immunoSEQ multiplex PCR; TCRdb's table is partial and in-frame only. Here the sample spans roughly 37,000 clones, about 80% being singletons. This sample comprised CD4+ or CD8+ T cells sorted from blood, obtained in a trial of the OX40 agonist ivuxolimab. These receptors were obtained from an adult with an advanced solid tumor such as melanoma, head and neck, liver or kidney cancer. Both conserved end residues are part of each CDR3. The D gene is left open where the match is weak. Size is omitted from some rows. Given values are once, few, many or a class for expanded clones.

- TRBJ1-5 - TRBV6-5 CASSWTAGQPQHF TGTGCCAGCAGTTGGACGGCAGGTCAGCCCCAGCATTTT
- TRBJ1-2 - TRBV6-5 CASSYYGRGRRSGYTF TGTGCCAGCAGTTACTACGGTAGGGGCCGAAGGAGTGGCTACACCTTC
TRBD1 TRBJ1-1 - TRBV15 CATSRLRTGRDTEAFF TGTGCCACCAGCAGACTTCGGACAGGGCGAGACACTGAAGCTTTCTTT
- TRBJ1-2 - TRBV19 CASSEAGTPEGYTF TGTGCCAGTAGTGAAGCCGGGACCCCGGAGGGCTACACCTTC
- TRBJ1-1 - TRBV18 CASSEGASNTEAFF TGTGCCAGCTCAGAAGGGGCTTCAAACACTGAAGCTTTCTTT
- TRBJ2-1 once TRBV5-4 CASSFRGNEQFF TGTGCCAGCAGCTTTAGGGGTAATGAGCAGTTCTTC
- TRBJ1-1 - TRBV2 CASSATGTGRTEAFF TGTGCCAGCAGTGCAACAGGGACTGGGCGCACTGAAGCTTTCTTT
TRBD1 TRBJ2-7 - TRBV28 CASSGTGFDEQYF TGTGCCAGCAGCGGGACAGGGTTCGACGAGCAGTACTTC
- TRBJ2-3 - TRBV21-1 CASKAGSTDTQYF TGTGCCAGCAAAGCAGGGAGCACAGATACGCAGTATTTT
TRBD1 TRBJ2-1 many TRBV2 CASSEEDRGNEQFF TGTGCCAGCAGTGAAGAGGACAGGGGGAATGAGCAGTTCTTC
- TRBJ1-2 - TRBV20-1 CSARELDRHAF TGCAGTGCTAGAGAGTTAGACAGGCACGCCTTC
- TRBJ2-3 - TRBV7-2 CASRFDSPSGTQYF TGTGCCAGCAGGTTCGACAGTCCGTCAGGCACGCAGTATTTT
TRBD1 TRBJ1-5 - TRBV18 CASSPQTGGTYQPQHF TGTGCCAGCTCACCACAAACAGGGGGTACCTATCAGCCCCAGCATTTT
- TRBJ2-5 - TRBV10-3 CAISEWGGEETQYF TGTGCCATCAGTGAGTGGGGGGGCGAAGAGACCCAGTACTTC
- TRBJ1-1 - TRBV6-5 CASSHRGDGAFF TGTGCCAGCAGCCACAGAGGGGACGGGGCTTTCTTT
- TRBJ2-2 - TRBV9 CASSGSNTGELFF TGTGCCAGCAGCGGGTCGAACACCGGGGAGCTGTTTTTT
TRBD2 TRBJ2-6 few TRBV11-3 CASSLVAGVSGANVLTF TGTGCCAGCAGCTTAGTTGCGGGGGTCTCTGGGGCCAACGTCCTGACTTTC
TRBD1 TRBJ1-1 - TRBV9 CASSVGGTGGTEAFF TGTGCCAGCAGCGTAGGTGGGACAGGGGGGACTGAAGCTTTCTTT
TRBD2 TRBJ2-3 - TRBV7-2 CASSSGTSNLYF TGTGCCAGCAGCTCCGGGACTAGTAACTTGTATTTT
- TRBJ2-7 - TRBV5-5 CASSWSGTEQYF TGTGCCAGCAGCTGGTCAGGTACCGAGCAGTACTTC
- TRBJ1-2 - TRBV18 CASSTMDSYGYTF TGTGCCAGCTCGACTATGGACAGCTATGGCTACACCTTC
- TRBJ2-4 - TRBV28 CASSDQGGQKNIQYF TGTGCCAGCAGCGACCAGGGGGGACAGAAAAACATTCAGTACTTC
TRBD1 TRBJ1-1 - TRBV2 CASRPGTVTEAFF TGTGCCTCCCGCCCGGGGACAGTCACTGAAGCTTTCTTT
TRBD1 TRBJ1-2 - TRBV6-4 CASSDRGRDGYTF TGTGCCAGCAGTGACAGGGGGCGCGATGGCTACACCTTC